Reported below is one T cell receptor beta chain. Germline CDR1 SGHRS, CDR2 YFSETQ. V was trimmed by 3 bases and J by 7 bases, leaving 8 bases between them. The CDR3 sequence is 11 residues long. These data originate in a study of blood T cell repertoires in COVID-19. Background on the study: Samples of COVID-19 (acute and convalescent) were obtained from the United States, Italy and Spain.

Authors' processing steps: It was from reference gene primer amplification that nucleated cell counts were estimated. Measured with immunoSEQ multiplex PCR; TCRdb has only the in-frame clones, and not every one. The DNA gave D and trimming, while V, J and clone size come from that table. In the table there are 150,000 to 200,000 clones, about 80% of which are singletons. Allocation to cohorts depended on clinical history reported by the participants. The study recruited exposed participants who had met a COVID-19 case within 2 weeks before entry. The receptor's source is a man in his sixties who had been exposed to COVID-19. V usage is TRBV5-1 and J usage is TRBJ2-7, with no clear D. Sample: PBMCs or T cells enriched from blood (not recorded which). DNA of the CDR3: TGCGCCAGCAGCTCCGAGGTGGAGCAGTACTTC. Residues: CASSSEVEQYF. The full variable domain, its missing parts supplied by reference TRBV5-1 and TRBJ2-7, is KAGVTQTPRYLIKTRGQQVTLSCSPISGHRSVSWYQQTPGQGLQFLFEYFSETQRNKGNFPGRFSGRQFSNSRSEMNVSTLELGDSALYLCASSSEVEQYFGPGTRLTVT.